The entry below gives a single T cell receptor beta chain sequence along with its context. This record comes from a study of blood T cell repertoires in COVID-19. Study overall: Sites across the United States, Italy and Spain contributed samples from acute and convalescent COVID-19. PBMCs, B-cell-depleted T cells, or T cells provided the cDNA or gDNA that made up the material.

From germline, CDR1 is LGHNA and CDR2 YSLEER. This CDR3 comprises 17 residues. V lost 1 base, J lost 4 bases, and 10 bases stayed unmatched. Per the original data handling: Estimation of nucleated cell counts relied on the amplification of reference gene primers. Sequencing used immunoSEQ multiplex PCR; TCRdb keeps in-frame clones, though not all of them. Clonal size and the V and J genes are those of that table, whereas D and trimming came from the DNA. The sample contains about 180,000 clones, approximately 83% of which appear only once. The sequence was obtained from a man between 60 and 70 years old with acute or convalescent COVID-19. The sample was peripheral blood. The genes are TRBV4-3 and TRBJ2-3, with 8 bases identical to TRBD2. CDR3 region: CASSQVRTGGPSDTQYF. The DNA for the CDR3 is TGCGCCAGCAGCCAAGTGAGAACGGGAGGGCCGTCAGATACGCAGTATTTT.